Listed below are T cell receptor beta chains from one sample, sequenced in a study of identical twins. MiXCR was run by TCRdb on the 5' RACE reads, yielding one entry per CDR3 protein. The sample lists 1.5 million to 2 million distinct CDR3 sequences, about 32% occurring once. Sample: cord blood. These receptors were taken from a newborn girl in good health. Both conserved end residues are part of each CDR3. A clone size is listed for some rows: how often the clone was seen (once, few, many), or a class if it is expanded.

J,V,size,CDR3
TRBJ1-1,TRBV10-3,few,CAISADRGRGNTEAFF
TRBJ2-6,TRBV5-1,.,CASSFPGLVSGANVLTF
TRBJ1-1,TRBV11-1,.,CASSRRLRNTEAFF
TRBJ2-4,TRBV27,.,CASREWGAKNIRYF
TRBJ2-5,TRBV4-2,.,CASSESEGGAPNEQYF
TRBJ2-1,TRBV3-1,.,CASSSKIPLGRFPDSYNEQFF
TRBJ2-7,TRBV12-3/TRBV12-4,.,CASSLKGTSYEQYF
TRBJ1-2,TRBV25-1,few,CASSESGPRGFGYTF
TRBJ2-7,TRBV20-1,.,CSARAVSTYEQYF
TRBJ1-5,TRBV7-9,.,CASSLSAAQPQHF
TRBJ2-3,TRBV6-5,few,CASSPGWDRTDTQYF
TRBJ2-3,TRBV25-1,.,CASSDSRPDTQYF
TRBJ2-6,TRBV10-2,.,CASSLVVAGLSGANVLTF
TRBJ1-1,TRBV6-5,.,CASSSWEGRFVGNTEAFF
TRBJ2-1,TRBV7-8,.,CASSPRGLAVYNEQFF
TRBJ2-7,TRBV5-5,few,CASSLGPQVEAQYF
TRBJ1-2,TRBV2,.,CASNPGTGGWNGYTF
TRBJ1-2,TRBV25-1,few,CASSWGQGASYGYTF
.,TRBV20-1,.,CSARLGAYEQYF
TRBJ2-1,TRBV28,.,CASSLVLSGPSGEQFF